Below are 20 T cell receptor beta chains sequenced from a single sample in a study of blood T cell repertoires in COVID-19. Profiling relied on immunoSEQ multiplex PCR, and the TCRdb table lists in-frame clones only, not all of them. Of hundreds of thousands of clones listed, roughly 80% were seen once; the top ten hold about 10%. The sequencing sample was made of peripheral blood. The source of these receptors is an elderly woman with acute or convalescent COVID-19.

The chain uses TRBV2 and TRBJ1-4; TRBD1 might be the D (6 bases). Trimming removed 6 bases from V and 7 bases from J, with 18 bases in between. CDR1 is SNHLY and CDR2 is FYNNEI in the germline V gene. The CDR3 has 15 residues. CDR3 in amino acids: CASRATGITGEKLFF. CDR3 DNA sequence: TGTGCCAGCAGAGCCACAGGGATAACGGGTGAAAAACTGTTTTTT.

Remarks on this clone: Other DNA variants within this sample encode the same CDR3. This sequence joins TRBV30 and TRBJ1-4, with unresolved D. The CDR3 has 13 amino acids. The V end lost 0 bases, the J end lost 5 bases, and 7 bases lay between the germline ends. Germline V lookup: CDR1 GTSNPN, CDR2 SVGIG (reference sequence). Here the CDR3 reads CAWSVSGNEKLFF. DNA of the CDR3: TGTGCCTGGAGTGTATCGGGAAATGAAAAACTGTTTTTT.

This chain links TRBV7-2 with TRBJ1-1; 11 bases fit TRBD1. This CDR3 is built from 15 residues. Germline CDR1 is SGHTA and CDR2 is FQGNSA. V lost 1 base to trimming and J lost 5 bases; unmatched junction nucleotides: 3. The CDR3 coding sequence is TGTGCCAGCAGCTTAGAGGGGACAGGGGGGACTGAAGCTTTCTTT. Translated, it gives CASSLEGTGGTEAFF.

The chain recombines TRBV18 with TRBJ1-2, with no clear D. Germline V gene lookup returns CDR1 KGHSH and CDR2 LQKENI. This CDR3 comprises 15 residues. With 5 bases removed from V and 1 base from J, the gap between germline ends came to 14 bases. The CDR3 sequence: CASSEYEQDNYGYTF. CDR3 nucleotides: TGTGCCAGCTCAGAGTATGAGCAGGATAACTATGGCTACACCTTC.

This rearrangement joins TRBV3-1 (or the pseudogene TRBV3-2) to TRBJ1-1, with 7 bases fitting TRBD1. The CDR3 is 13 amino acids. Per the germline V gene, CDR1 is LGHDT and CDR2 is YNNKEL (reference sequence). V lost 2 bases and J lost 4; bases outside the gene matches: 1. The CDR3 nucleotides read TGTGCCAGCAGCCAAACAGGGGTCACTGAAGCTTTCTTT. Translation gives CASSQTGVTEAFF.

In its sample, this clone was seen once. The V gene is TRBV7-8, the J gene TRBJ2-1, with 8 nucleotides matching TRBD2. Germline V gives CDR1 SGHVS, CDR2 FQNEAQ. With V trimmed by 6 bases and J by 2 bases, 6 bases remained unmatched. This CDR3 has 15 amino acids. The DNA for the CDR3 is TGTGCCAGCAGGTCAAGCGGGGGAACCTACAATGAGCAGTTCTTC. It specifies CASRSSGGTYNEQFF.

V and J are TRBV13 and TRBJ2-1; unclear D gene. The CDR3 is 13 residues long. The germline V gene encodes CDR1 PRHDT and CDR2 FYEKMQ (reference sequence). Trimming cost V 0 bases and J 9 bases, with 9 bases left between them. The CDR3 nucleotides are TGTGCCAGCAGCTTAGGACTAAACGGTGAGCAGTTCTTC. Its translation is CASSLGLNGEQFF.

The chain links TRBV10-3 to TRBJ2-1; 8 positions match TRBD2. Losses at the gene ends were 3 bases for V and 3 bases for J; bases not matched to a gene: 7. CDR1 is ENHRY, CDR2 SYGVKD, per germline. The CDR3 totals 16 residues. CDR3 nucleotides: TGTGCCATCAGTGACTCCGAGCGGGAGCGCTACAATGAGCAGTTCTTC. This sequence encodes CAISDSERERYNEQFF.

The chain couples TRBV19 to TRBJ2-4; 12 nucleotides agree with TRBD2. The ends lost 7 bases at V and 0 bases at J; junction bases unmatched: 16. The germline V gene has CDR1 LNHDA and CDR2 SQIVND (reference sequence). This CDR3 comprises 20 residues. Here the CDR3 reads CASTLPPVLAGGLAKNIQYF. In DNA, the CDR3 is TGTGCCAGTACCTTGCCCCCGGTACTAGCGGGAGGCCTAGCCAAAAACATTCAGTACTTC.

The CDR3 DNA is TGCGCCAGCAGCCAAGCGGAGGGAAGGTCACCCCTCCACTTT. It is translated as CASSQAEGRSPLHF. The V and J genes are TRBV4-3 and TRBJ1-6; D remains ambiguous. V dropped 1 base and J dropped 10 bases, with 11 bases sitting between them. Germline V CDR1 and CDR2: LGHNA, YSLEER. This CDR3 contains 14 residues.

The chain combines TRBV11-1 with TRBJ1-2; D unresolved. V was shortened by 1 base and J by 4 bases, with 7 bases between the two germline ends. Germline CDR1 is SGHAT and CDR2 is FQDESV (reference sequence). The CDR3 extends over 13 amino acids. The CDR3 sequence is CASSLDGLYGYTF. In nucleotides, the CDR3 is TGTGCCAGCAGCTTAGATGGACTCTATGGCTACACCTTC.

The chain uses TRBV6-1 and TRBJ2-7; D unclear. CDR1 is MNHNS and CDR2 is SASEGT in the germline V gene. The V end was cut by 0 bases, the J end by 0 bases, with 9 bases between. This CDR3 contains 15 residues. The CDR3 DNA is TGTGCCAGCAGTGAAGCGTGGGCCACCTCCTACGAGCAGTACTTC. Its protein product is CASSEAWATSYEQYF.

This chain joins TRBV19 and TRBJ2-2; D might be TRBD2 (7 bases). Germline-derived CDR1 and CDR2 are LNHDA and SQIVND (reference sequence). V lost 3 bases, J lost 5 bases, and 16 bases lay in between. This CDR3 is built from 16 residues. The CDR3 bases are TGTGCCAGTAGTATGCGGGCCCGGGGGGCGACCGGGGAGCTGTTTTTT. Its translation: CASSMRARGATGELFF.

This clone was picked up a small number of times. The chain is built from TRBV19 and TRBJ1-6; no reliable D call. CDR1 and CDR2 from the germline V gene are LNHDA and SQIVND (reference sequence). CDR3 length: 16 residues. V was cut by 7 bases and J by 0 bases, with 13 bases left in between. The CDR3 is CASTTGGSSYNSPLHF. DNA for the CDR3: TGTGCCAGTACCACCGGAGGGAGCTCCTATAATTCACCCCTCCACTTT. The entire variable domain, with the rest obtained from reference TRBV19 and TRBJ1-6, is as follows: DGGITQSPKYLFRKEGQNVTLSCEQNLNHDAMYWYRQDPGQGLRLIYYSQIVNDFQKGDIAEGYSVSREKKESFPLTVTSAQKNPTAFYLCASTTGGSSYNSPLHFGNGTRLTVT.

The chain joins TRBV14 to TRBJ2-2; 10 bases line up with TRBD1. Trimming removed 4 bases from V and 4 bases from J; junction bases left unmatched: 3. Germline CDR1 reads SGHDN; CDR2 reads FVKESK. This CDR3 has 15 amino acids. The CDR3 coding sequence is TGTGCCAGCAGCCGTAGACAGGGGGCCACCGGGGAGCTGTTTTTT. Protein product: CASSRRQGATGELFF. Full variable domain (rest looked up from reference TRBV14 and TRBJ2-2): EAGVTQFPSHSVIEKGQTVTLRCDPISGHDNLYWYRRVMGKEIKFLLHFVKESKQDESGMPNNRFLAERTGGTYSTLKVQPAELEDSGVYFCASSRRQGATGELFFGEGSRLTVL.

The chain has TRBV28 and TRBJ2-7, with a weak D call TRBD2 (5 bases). The V gene lost 1 base and the J gene lost 5 bases, with 6 bases spanning the gap. CDR1 is MDHEN and CDR2 is SYDVKM in the germline V gene. The CDR3 is 12 residues long. CDR3 sequence reads: CASSLYGDEQYF. In nucleotides, the CDR3 is TGTGCCAGCAGTTTATACGGGGACGAGCAGTACTTC.

This clone was seen only a few times. The genes are TRBV5-1 and TRBJ2-1, with a weak D call TRBD2 (7 bases). Germline loops: CDR1 SGHRS, CDR2 YFSETQ. Trimming left V 4 bases short and J 4 bases short, with 18 bases between. The CDR3 is made up of 16 amino acids. The CDR3 reads CASSPLGGAMYNEQFF. The CDR3 DNA is TGCGCCAGCAGCCCCCTTGGGGGGGCAATGTACAATGAGCAGTTCTTC.

This clone was counted a few times. V gene TRBV9 combines with J gene TRBJ1-1; D remains unclear. The CDR3 loop spans 14 amino acids. From germline, CDR1 is SGDLS and CDR2 YYNGEE. V lost 0 bases, J lost 1 base, and 7 bases lay in between. The chain's CDR3 is CASSVATGNTEAFF. The CDR3, as DNA: TGTGCCAGCAGCGTAGCTACGGGGAACACTGAAGCTTTCTTT. The entire variable domain, with the rest obtained from reference TRBV9 and TRBJ1-1, is as follows: DSGVTQTPKHLITATGQRVTLRCSPRSGDLSVYWYQQSLDQGLQFLIQYYNGEERAKGNILERFSAQQFPDLHSELNLSSLELGDSALYFCASSVATGNTEAFFGQGTRLTVV.

The rearrangement links TRBV7-2 to TRBJ1-5, with 7 bases that match TRBD1. CDR3 size: 13 residues. J was trimmed by 5 bases and V by 4 bases; bases with no gene match: 2. Germline CDR1 is SGHTA and CDR2 is FQGNSA. The CDR3 DNA follows: TGTGCCAGCAGCTCAACAGGGGATCAGCCCCAGCATTTT. Translation: CASSSTGDQPQHF.

The J gene is TRBJ1-2, the V gene TRBV14, with 8 nucleotides matching TRBD1. The CDR3 runs to 14 residues. Germline loops: CDR1 SGHDN, CDR2 FVKESK. The J segment lost 8 bases and the V segment lost 0 bases, leaving 5 bases of the junction unmatched. The CDR3 DNA follows: TGTGCCAGCAGCCAAGAGACAGGGGTGATCGGCTACACCTTC. It translates to CASSQETGVIGYTF.